The 29 T cell receptor beta chains below were found in one sample sequenced in a study of blood T cell repertoires in COVID-19. The data were produced by immunoSEQ multiplex PCR, yet TCRdb's version contains in-frame clones alone and is incomplete. The table includes over 200,000 clones, approximately 85% detected once. Sample: peripheral blood. Receptors originate from a human donor in a cohort sampled during active COVID-19.

V is TRBV7-2 and J is TRBJ1-2, with D unresolved. The CDR3 sequence is 18 residues long. Deletions cut 1 base from V and 4 bases from J, with 22 bases between. Germline CDR1 reads SGHTA; CDR2 reads FQGNSA. CDR3 region: CASSLVPMRVASGYGYTF. The CDR3 nucleotides are TGTGCCAGCAGCTTAGTTCCGATGCGAGTCGCGTCCGGCTATGGCTACACCTTC.

V gene TRBV11-2 combines with J gene TRBJ1-6, with 8 nucleotides matching TRBD1. The CDR3 length is 17 residues. The trim removed 4 bases at V and 10 bases at J, leaving 15 bases unmatched. Germline CDR1 and CDR2: SGHAT and FQNNGV. The CDR3, as DNA: TGTGCCAGCAGCTCCAAGATGGGGGGACAGGTCTTATCACCCCTCCACTTT. It translates to CASSSKMGGQVLSPLHF.

This sequence joins TRBV2 and TRBJ2-1; 10 nucleotides align to TRBD2. The CDR3 spans 13 residues. CDR1 SNHLY and CDR2 FYNNEI come from the germline V gene. The J segment lost 7 bases and the V segment lost 6 bases, leaving 3 bases of the junction unmatched. The DNA for the CDR3 is TGTGCCAGCAGCGGACTAGCGGCAAATGAGCAGTTCTTC. Amino acids: CASSGLAANEQFF.

Written as DNA, the CDR3 is TGTGCCAGCAGTTTCTCGGGGAGCACTGAAGCTTTCTTT. It is translated as CASSFSGSTEAFF. V is TRBV12-3 or TRBV12-4 and J is TRBJ1-1; D unclear. V was cut by 3 bases and J by 4 bases, with 9 bases left in between. The CDR3 contains 13 residues.

This clone was seen a few times. The V and J genes are TRBV7-4 and TRBJ1-2; tentative D call: TRBD1 (5 bases). The germline CDR1 and CDR2 sequences are SGHVT and SQSDAQ. The CDR3 spans 16 residues. V was trimmed by 5 bases and J by 4 bases, leaving 20 bases between them. The CDR3 here is CASSPRDQRGFYGYTF. The CDR3 coding sequence is TGTGCCAGCAGCCCCCGCGACCAAAGGGGCTTCTATGGCTACACCTTC.

This clone was recorded a few times. V is TRBV4-1 and J is TRBJ1-3, with D uncertain. The CDR3 loop spans 15 amino acids. The germline V gene has CDR1 MGHRA and CDR2 YSYEKL. The V and J ends lost 4 bases and 8 bases respectively, with 18 bases between them. The CDR3 nucleotides are TGCGCCAGCAGCCCTCACGGACTACCCGTGGACACCATATATTTT. It yields the protein CASSPHGLPVDTIYF.

The chain couples TRBV7-2 to TRBJ2-6; 7 bases are a match to TRBD2. The germline V gene encodes CDR1 SGHTA and CDR2 FQGNSA. V lost 5 bases to trimming and J lost 0 bases; unmatched junction nucleotides: 13. This CDR3 spans 19 amino acids. The CDR3 protein is CASSKAGGGTLSGANVLTF. In DNA, the CDR3 is TGTGCCAGCAGCAAAGCTGGGGGGGGAACTCTCTCTGGGGCCAACGTCCTGACTTTC.

V and J are TRBV27 and TRBJ2-7; tentatively, D is TRBD2 (5 bases). Germline-derived CDR1 and CDR2 are MNHEY and SMNVEV (reference sequence). Trimming stripped 3 bases from V and 3 bases from J, with 9 bases between. The CDR3 is 13 residues long. The CDR3 DNA follows: TGTGCCAGCAGTTTCGGACTCAACTACGAGCAGTACTTC. Its translation: CASSFGLNYEQYF.

The CDR3 bases are TGTGCCAGCAGCTTGGGGCCCGCTAGCAATCAGCCCCAGCATTTT. Encoded protein: CASSLGPASNQPQHF. The chain carries TRBV5-4 and TRBJ1-5, with no clear D. Germline CDR1 and CDR2: SGHNT and YYREEE (reference sequence). This CDR3 is built from 15 residues. V lost 0 bases, J lost 0 bases, and 7 bases lay in between.

The chain is built from TRBV5-1 and TRBJ2-5; no reliable D call. Germline V gene sequence: CDR1 SGHRS, CDR2 YFSETQ. Trimming took off 0 bases at V and 0 bases at J, with 12 bases between the two ends. This CDR3 has 16 residues. CDR3 residues: CASSLEIAQHQETQYF. DNA of the CDR3: TGCGCCAGCAGCTTGGAAATAGCTCAACACCAAGAGACCCAGTACTTC.

This chain connects TRBV27 to TRBJ2-1, with D perhaps TRBD1 (6 bases). Trimming took 5 bases from V and 0 from J, leaving 17 bases between them. Per germline, CDR1 MNHEY and CDR2 SMNVEV (reference sequence). This CDR3 contains 17 residues. CDR3: CASSVGGGTSSYNEQFF. DNA for the CDR3: TGTGCCAGCAGTGTCGGTGGGGGCACCAGCTCCTACAATGAGCAGTTCTTC.

The gene calls are TRBV19 and TRBJ2-7; a weak D match, TRBD1 (5 bases). Trimming shortened V by 1 base and J by 5 bases, and 12 bases separated the two germline ends. This CDR3 is 14 amino acids long. The germline V gene has CDR1 LNHDA and CDR2 SQIVND (reference sequence). As DNA, the CDR3 is TGTGCCAGTAGTATAGGGCAGGGCGATGACGAGCAGTACTTC. It is translated as CASSIGQGDDEQYF. Supplemented by reference TRBV19 and TRBJ2-7, the full variable domain reads DGGITQSPKYLFRKEGQNVTLSCEQNLNHDAMYWYRQDPGQGLRLIYYSQIVNDFQKGDIAEGYSVSREKKESFPLTVTSAQKNPTAFYLCASSIGQGDDEQYFGPGTRLTVT.

The chain combines TRBV6-6 with TRBJ2-7; no clear D. The CDR3 runs 15 residues. The V end was cut by 0 bases, the J end by 6 bases, with 15 bases between. Germline lookup yields CDR1 MNHNY and CDR2 SVGAGI (reference sequence). The CDR3, as DNA: TGTGCCAGCAGTTACTCGAAAGGAAGGAACAGCGAGCAGTACTTC. Protein sequence: CASSYSKGRNSEQYF.

This clone turned up a few times. This chain connects TRBV7-9 to TRBJ1-5; no clear D. The germline V gene has CDR1 SEHNR and CDR2 FQNEAQ (reference sequence). Between the trimmed V and J ends, which lost 4 bases and 11 bases, there was a span of 12 bases. This CDR3 is 12 amino acids long. The CDR3 region has the DNA TGTGCCAGCAGCTATAAAGGCACAGCCCAGCATTTT. Protein: CASSYKGTAQHF.

The chain has TRBV25-1 and TRBJ1-5; 7 nucleotides align to TRBD1. This CDR3 is 15 amino acids long. Per germline, CDR1 MGHDK and CDR2 SYGVNS. With V trimmed by 3 bases and J by 4 bases, 6 bases remained unmatched. Written as DNA, the CDR3 is TGTGCCAGCAGTGATCGACAGGGTGCAAATCAGCCCCAGCATTTT. Its translation is CASSDRQGANQPQHF.

This chain joins TRBV27 and TRBJ1-1, with TRBD1 matching 7 bases. Unmatched junction bases numbered 8, after V lost 0 bases and J lost 10 bases. Germline assignment: CDR1 MNHEY and CDR2 SMNVEV (reference sequence). The CDR3 sequence is 14 residues long. DNA of the CDR3: TGTGCCAGCAGTTTATCTGGGGCAGGGGGTAGAGCTTTCTTT. Protein: CASSLSGAGGRAFF.

Ten or more counts support this clone. The chain employs TRBV6-5 and TRBJ2-2, with D perhaps matching TRBD2 (6 bases). CDR3 size: 14 residues. V was pared by 7 bases and J by 7 bases, with 16 bases between. The germline V gene encodes CDR1 MNHEY and CDR2 SVGAGI. The CDR3 DNA is TGTGCCAGCAAGCGCCCCTGGGGAGGCGGGGAGCTGTTTTTT. It is translated as CASKRPWGGGELFF.

This chain links TRBV5-1 with TRBJ2-7; no clear D. Germline V CDR1 and CDR2: SGHRS, YFSETQ. The V and J ends lost 5 bases and 2 bases respectively, with 14 bases between them. The CDR3 runs to 14 residues. The CDR3 DNA reads as TGCGCCAGCAGACCCCCGGCGGCAGCCTACGAGCAGTACTTC. Translation: CASRPPAAAYEQYF.

V usage is TRBV3-1 (or the pseudogene TRBV3-2) and J usage is TRBJ1-2; 8 positions match TRBD1. The CDR3 has 15 residues. After removal of 4 bases from V and 4 bases from J, the junction contained 8 bases not matched to a gene. The germline gives CDR1 LGHDT, CDR2 YNNKEL (reference sequence). CDR3 nucleotides: TGTGCCAGCAGCCCTCGGGACAGGCGTTCCTATGGCTACACCTTC. It yields the protein CASSPRDRRSYGYTF.

The J gene is TRBJ2-7, the V gene TRBV19; D is unresolved. In germline, CDR1 is LNHDA, CDR2 SQIVND (reference sequence). The CDR3 is 14 amino acids. Trimming took off 1 base at V and 0 bases at J, with 7 bases between the two ends. Here the CDR3 reads CASSIGPISYEQYF. Here the CDR3 DNA reads TGTGCCAGTAGTATAGGGCCCATCTCCTACGAGCAGTACTTC.

This clone was found once. This sequence joins TRBV5-4 and TRBJ1-4, with D perhaps matching TRBD1 (5 bases). The CDR3 extends over 14 amino acids. Looked up from germline, CDR1 is SGHNT and CDR2 is YYREEE (reference sequence). The ends were cut back, 2 bases at V and 2 bases at J, with 7 bases in the middle. CDR3 sequence reads: CASSFGGTNEKLFF. Written as DNA, the CDR3 is TGTGCCAGCAGCTTCGGGGGGACTAATGAAAAACTGTTTTTT.

The gene calls are TRBV5-4 and TRBJ2-7, with 13 bases identical to TRBD2. Germline trimming cut 4 bases from V and 4 bases from J; bases unmatched to any gene: 2. Germline V CDR1 and CDR2: SGHNT, YYREEE (reference sequence). The CDR3 consists of 14 residues. CDR3 nucleotides: TGTGCCAGCAGCGGGACTAGCGGGGCGTACGAGCAGTACTTC. As protein: CASSGTSGAYEQYF. The whole variable domain, filled in from reference TRBV5-4 and TRBJ2-7, reads ETGVTQSPTHLIKTRGQQVTLRCSSQSGHNTVSWYQQALGQGPQFIFQYYREEENGRGNFPPRFSGLQFPNYSSELNVNALELDDSALYLCASSGTSGAYEQYFGPGTRLTVT.

The chain links TRBV9 to TRBJ2-1, with 9 bases matching TRBD2. The CDR3 consists of 16 residues. CDR1 and CDR2 from the germline V gene are SGDLS and YYNGEE. The V segment lost 0 bases and the J segment 7 bases; nucleotides outside the gene matches: 8. CDR3 region: CASSVGLAGRRNEQFF. As DNA, the CDR3 is TGTGCCAGCAGCGTAGGGCTAGCGGGACGGAGGAATGAGCAGTTCTTC.

Only a few counts were recorded for this clone. The V gene is TRBV10-3, the J gene TRBJ1-1; 7 bases line up with TRBD1. Germline V gene lookup returns CDR1 ENHRY and CDR2 SYGVKD. The V and J ends lost 6 bases and 1 base, in that order; junction bases with no gene match: 2. This CDR3 contains 13 residues. This CDR3 reads CAIRQGGNTEAFF. CDR3 nucleotide sequence: TGTGCCATCAGGCAGGGGGGGAACACTGAAGCTTTCTTT.

V usage is TRBV6-4 and J usage is TRBJ2-5, with a possible D match to TRBD1 (6 bases). The CDR3 runs 18 residues. The germline gives CDR1 MRHNA, CDR2 SNTAGT. The V end lost 4 bases, the J end lost 1 base, and 22 bases lay between the germline ends. As DNA, the CDR3 is TGTGCCAGCAGTGGCCCCCTAGTCTCCGACAGGACCCAAGAGACCCAGTACTTC. Its translation is CASSGPLVSDRTQETQYF.

V is TRBV19 and J is TRBJ1-1; D is uncertain. From germline, CDR1 is LNHDA and CDR2 SQIVND (reference sequence). V lost 2 bases, J lost 1 base, and 5 bases lay in between. The CDR3 consists of 13 residues. CDR3 DNA: TGTGCCAGTAGTATAATCGGGAACACTGAAGCTTTCTTT. Translation: CASSIIGNTEAFF. Variable domain in full (rest from reference TRBV19 and TRBJ1-1): DGGITQSPKYLFRKEGQNVTLSCEQNLNHDAMYWYRQDPGQGLRLIYYSQIVNDFQKGDIAEGYSVSREKKESFPLTVTSAQKNPTAFYLCASSIIGNTEAFFGQGTRLTVV.

This clone was observed once. This chain's CDR3 is CASRTSGRNTQYF. The CDR3 bases are TGTGCCAGCCGGACTAGCGGGAGAAATACGCAGTATTTT. The J gene is TRBJ2-3, the V gene TRBV27; 13 bases are shared with TRBD2. V gave up 8 bases and J gave up 7 bases; unmatched junction bases: 3. The germline V gene encodes CDR1 MNHEY and CDR2 SMNVEV (reference sequence). The CDR3 extends over 13 amino acids.

The rearrangement uses TRBV30 and TRBJ1-1, with a tentative D call TRBD1 (6 bases). In germline, CDR1 is GTSNPN, CDR2 SVGIG (reference sequence). V was clipped by 0 bases and J by 4 bases, with 12 bases between them. There are 14 residues in the CDR3. CDR3: CAWSVLTGSTEAFF. CDR3 DNA: TGTGCCTGGAGTGTATTGACAGGCAGCACTGAAGCTTTCTTT. The full variable domain, in which reference TRBV30 and TRBJ1-1 provide the parts outside the CDR3, is SQTIHQWPATLVQPVGSPLSLECTVEGTSNPNLYWYRQAAGRGLQLLFYSVGIGQISSEVPQNLSASRPQDRQFILSSKKLLLSDSGFYLCAWSVLTGSTEAFFGQGTRLTVV.

V gene TRBV12-3 or TRBV12-4 combines with J gene TRBJ1-1, with TRBD1 as a possible D gene (6 bases). V lost 8 bases and J 1 base, leaving 11 bases between the germline ends. This CDR3 is 13 amino acids long. The CDR3 sequence is CASLRGKNTEAFF. The CDR3 coding sequence is TGTGCCAGCCTAAGGGGGAAGAACACTGAAGCTTTCTTT.